This passage covers 32 T cell receptor beta chains from one sample sequenced in a study of OX40 agonist ivuxolimab in advanced cancers. The library was built by means of the immunoSEQ multiplex PCR assay. Held by TCRdb, this immuneACCESS table contains in-frame sequences only and omits some clones. Under half of the omission traces to an unresolved V gene where checked; the cause of the rest is unknown. The sample profile shows 50,000 or so clones; approximately 90% of them were found once. Of the sample, 11% to 15% falls within the top ten clones. The sample here was CD4+ or CD8+ T cells sorted from blood, taken in a trial of the OX40 agonist ivuxolimab. Receptors originate from an adult with an advanced solid tumor such as melanoma, head and neck, liver or kidney cancer.

The chain has TRBV5-8 and TRBJ2-4, with a possible D match to TRBD2 (5 bases). CDR1 is SGHTS and CDR2 is YDEGEE in the germline V gene. V shed 4 bases and J shed 1 base, with 15 bases lying between them. This CDR3 spans 16 amino acids. The CDR3 spells CASSPPGGLAKNIQYF. The CDR3 DNA sequence: TGTGCCAGCAGCCCCCCCGGAGGACTGGCCAAAAACATTCAGTACTTC.

The V gene is TRBV5-1, the J gene TRBJ1-5, with no clear D. Germline loops: CDR1 SGHRS, CDR2 YFSETQ. This CDR3 spans 13 amino acids. Deletions cut 6 bases from V and 4 bases from J, with 11 bases between. CDR3 DNA sequence: TGCGCCAGCACCCTGGACGGGAATCAGCCCCAGCATTTT. It is translated as CASTLDGNQPQHF. Variable domain in full (rest from reference TRBV5-1 and TRBJ1-5): KAGVTQTPRYLIKTRGQQVTLSCSPISGHRSVSWYQQTPGQGLQFLFEYFSETQRNKGNFPGRFSGRQFSNSRSEMNVSTLELGDSALYLCASTLDGNQPQHFGDGTRLSIL.

The chain employs TRBV7-9 and TRBJ2-5, with D possibly TRBD1 on 6 matching bases. The V end was cut by 5 bases, the J end by 1 base, with 8 bases between. The germline CDR1 and CDR2 sequences are SEHNR and FQNEAQ (reference sequence). CDR3 length equals 13 residues. The CDR3 coding sequence is TGTGCCAGCAGCATGGACAGCCAAGAGACCCAGTACTTC. Protein sequence: CASSMDSQETQYF.

The gene calls are TRBV10-2 and TRBJ1-5; the match to TRBD1 covers 8 bases. In germline, CDR1 is WSHSY, CDR2 SAAADI. After removal of 7 bases from V and 5 bases from J, the junction contained 7 bases not matched to a gene. There are 14 residues in the CDR3. CDR3 nucleotides: TGCGCCAGCACGGCAGGGGGCTCAGATCAGCCCCAGCATTTT. This translates into CASTAGGSDQPQHF.

The chain recombines TRBV7-9 with TRBJ2-3, with 8 positions matching TRBD1. V lost 10 bases and J lost 1; bases outside the gene matches: 4. The CDR3 runs 13 residues. Germline CDR1 SEHNR, CDR2 FQNEAQ (reference sequence). The CDR3 nucleotides read TGTGCCATAGACAGGGGTGGCACAGATACGCAGTATTTT. Protein product: CAIDRGGTDTQYF. Combining the CDR3 with reference TRBV7-9 and TRBJ2-3 gives the whole variable domain DTGVSQNPRHKITKRGQNVTFRCDPISEHNRLYWYRQTLGQGPEFLTYFQNEAQLEKSRLLSDRFSAERPKGSFSTLEIQRTEQGDSAMYLCAIDRGGTDTQYFGPGTRLTVL.

The V gene is TRBV5-4, the J gene TRBJ2-7; 13 bases are a match to TRBD2. Germline lookup yields CDR1 SGHNT and CDR2 YYREEE (reference sequence). J lost 6 bases, V lost 3 bases, and 3 bases had no gene match. The CDR3 sequence is 14 residues long. The CDR3 loop reads CASSSRTSGSEQYF. Here the CDR3 DNA reads TGTGCCAGCAGCTCCCGGACTAGCGGGAGCGAGCAGTACTTC.

The CDR3, as DNA: TGTGCCACGACCCCGTCGGAATCGAACACTGAAGCTTTCTTT. Its protein product is CATTPSESNTEAFF. The rearrangement uses TRBV6-5 and TRBJ1-1; D uncertain. V was clipped by 10 bases and J by 1 base, with 16 bases between them. The CDR3 spans 14 residues. Per germline, CDR1 MNHEY and CDR2 SVGAGI.

The chain combines TRBV5-1 with TRBJ2-2; D ambiguous. This CDR3 contains 15 residues. V was shortened by 0 bases and J by 2 bases, with 8 bases between the two germline ends. CDR1 is SGHRS, CDR2 YFSETQ, per germline. In DNA, the CDR3 is TGCGCCAGCAGCTTGGCGCCCCCCAACACCGGGGAGCTGTTTTTT. It yields the protein CASSLAPPNTGELFF.

The J gene is TRBJ1-1, the V gene TRBV6-1; D not resolved. V was trimmed by 1 base and J by 0 bases, leaving 24 bases between them. CDR3 length: 20 residues. Germline CDR1 is MNHNS and CDR2 is SASEGT. The CDR3 sequence: CASSEGSSGSSAMMNTEAFF. The CDR3 nucleotides read TGTGCCAGCAGTGAAGGCTCTAGCGGGAGCAGCGCGATGATGAACACTGAAGCTTTCTTT.

The CDR3 DNA follows: TGTGCCAGCAGCTTGGCCTTGGGGGACACCATATATTTT. Residues: CASSLALGDTIYF. The chain employs TRBV5-6 and TRBJ1-3; D perhaps matches TRBD1 (5 bases). Germline V gene data show CDR1 as SGHDT and CDR2 as YYEEEE. Trimming pared 0 bases from V and 8 bases from J, leaving 9 bases between. This CDR3 has 13 residues. Combining the CDR3 with reference TRBV5-6 and TRBJ1-3 gives the whole variable domain DAGVTQSPTHLIKTRGQQVTLRCSPKSGHDTVSWYQQALGQGPQFIFQYYEEEERQRGNFPDRFSGHQFPNYSSELNVNALLLGDSALYLCASSLALGDTIYFGEGSWLTVV.

A single count supports this clone. The chain combines TRBV19 with TRBJ1-2; D remains ambiguous. Germline CDR1 reads LNHDA; CDR2 reads SQIVND (reference sequence). The CDR3 consists of 13 residues. Between the trimmed V and J ends, which lost 6 bases and 6 bases, there was a span of 14 bases. The CDR3 loop is CASSPYGGNGYTF. As DNA, the CDR3 is TGTGCCAGTAGCCCGTATGGAGGAAATGGCTACACCTTC.

On this clone itself: This clone may be a read error of a much larger clone one base away. The rearrangement joins TRBV7-9 to TRBJ2-7; D uncertain. V shed 5 bases and J shed 0 bases, with 2 bases lying between them. This CDR3 has 11 amino acids. Germline lookup yields CDR1 SEHNR and CDR2 FQNEAQ (reference sequence). The CDR3 protein is CASSISYEQYF. The CDR3 DNA reads as TGTGCCAGCAGCATCTCCTACGAGCAGTACTTC.

This clone was seen a handful of times. The chain joins TRBV9 to TRBJ1-1; the match to TRBD1 covers 7 bases. The junction had 6 bases not matched to a gene; V was cut back by 6 bases and J by 1 base. Germline loops: CDR1 SGDLS, CDR2 YYNGEE. The CDR3 length is 14 residues. CDR3 amino acids: CASNRQGGNTEAFF. CDR3 bases: TGTGCCAGCAATCGACAGGGTGGGAACACTGAAGCTTTCTTT. Filled out from reference TRBV9 and TRBJ1-1, the complete variable domain reads DSGVTQTPKHLITATGQRVTLRCSPRSGDLSVYWYQQSLDQGLQFLIQYYNGEERAKGNILERFSAQQFPDLHSELNLSSLELGDSALYFCASNRQGGNTEAFFGQGTRLTVV.

The chain couples TRBV5-4 to TRBJ2-3; 7 bases map to TRBD1. CDR3 length equals 16 residues. The V segment lost 4 bases and the J segment 4 bases; nucleotides outside the gene matches: 12. The V gene's germline CDR1 is SGHNT and CDR2 YYREEE (reference sequence). CDR3 amino acids: CASSQDVGQGADTQYF. CDR3 nucleotides: TGTGCCAGCAGCCAAGATGTCGGGCAGGGGGCAGATACGCAGTATTTT.

This chain uses TRBV19 with TRBJ1-5; perhaps TRBD1 as D (5 bases). V was pared by 6 bases and J by 1 base, with 10 bases between. The CDR3 runs to 14 residues. Germline assignment: CDR1 LNHDA and CDR2 SQIVND (reference sequence). CDR3 in DNA: TGTGCCAGTAGGGGGGGGAGAAGCAATCAGCCCCAGCATTTT. Protein sequence: CASRGGRSNQPQHF.

This rearrangement joins TRBV7-6 to TRBJ1-1, with 9 nucleotides matching TRBD1. Germline V gene lookup returns CDR1 SGHVS and CDR2 FNYEAQ. The V and J ends lost 1 base and 3 bases, in that order; junction bases with no gene match: 3. The CDR3 length is 15 residues. CDR3 amino acids: CASSLGGTGYTEAFF. The DNA for the CDR3 is TGTGCCAGCAGCTTAGGGGGGACAGGGTACACTGAAGCTTTCTTT.

This clone was recorded only once. V usage is TRBV30 and J usage is TRBJ2-3, with 8 bases fitting TRBD2. The CDR3 loop spans 14 amino acids. With V trimmed by 0 bases and J by 6 bases, 5 bases remained unmatched. CDR1 and CDR2 from the germline V gene are GTSNPN and SVGIG (reference sequence). CDR3: CAWSVAGGGDTQYF. The DNA for the CDR3 is TGTGCCTGGAGTGTTGCGGGAGGAGGCGATACGCAGTATTTT. Using reference TRBV30 and TRBJ2-3 for the parts outside the CDR3, the full variable domain is SQTIHQWPATLVQPVGSPLSLECTVEGTSNPNLYWYRQAAGRGLQLLFYSVGIGQISSEVPQNLSASRPQDRQFILSSKKLLLSDSGFYLCAWSVAGGGDTQYFGPGTRLTVL.

The chain combines TRBV11-1 with TRBJ2-1, with a tentative D call TRBD1 (5 bases). Trimming left V 5 bases short and J 6 bases short, with 14 bases between. The CDR3 runs to 14 residues. Germline loops: CDR1 SGHAT, CDR2 FQDESV (reference sequence). The chain's CDR3 is CASSGSQGGNEQFF. The CDR3 region has the DNA TGTGCCAGCAGCGGATCGCAGGGCGGCAATGAGCAGTTCTTC.

This CDR3 reads CAISESISLARGDTQYF. The CDR3 coding sequence is TGTGCCATCAGTGAGTCGATCTCCCTAGCGAGAGGAGATACGCAGTATTTT. The gene calls are TRBV10-3 and TRBJ2-3, with a tentative D call TRBD2 (6 bases). V lost 0 bases and J lost 5, with 18 bases in between. CDR3 size: 17 residues. Germline V gene sequence: CDR1 ENHRY, CDR2 SYGVKD.

The chain has TRBV19 and TRBJ1-2; D possibly corresponds to TRBD1 (5 bases). CDR1 and CDR2 (germline): LNHDA, SQIVND (reference sequence). V lost 5 bases, J lost 4 bases, and 17 bases lay in between. The CDR3 is 15 amino acids. CDR3: CASSHAGDRSYGYTF. The CDR3 DNA follows: TGTGCCAGTAGTCACGCCGGCGACAGAAGCTATGGCTACACCTTC.

The chain joins TRBV6-5 to TRBJ1-1, with D tentatively TRBD1 (5 bases). The CDR3 is 14 amino acids. Trimming took 2 bases from V and 1 from J, leaving 8 bases between them. Germline lookup yields CDR1 MNHEY and CDR2 SVGAGI. The CDR3, as DNA: TGTGCCAGCAGTTACGAGGGGTGGAACACTGAAGCTTTCTTT. Translation: CASSYEGWNTEAFF.

The CDR3, as DNA: TGTGCCAGCAGTGATCAGGGGGGCGGCCTTTGGTACCAAGAGACCCAGTACTTC. Translation: CASSDQGGGLWYQETQYF. The chain has TRBV2 and TRBJ2-5, with D possibly TRBD1 on 7 matching bases. Deletions cut 3 bases from V and 0 bases from J, with 20 bases between. The CDR3 is 18 residues long. Germline-derived CDR1 and CDR2 are SNHLY and FYNNEI.

This chain links TRBV9 with TRBJ2-5; 9 nucleotides line up with TRBD1. Per germline, CDR1 SGDLS and CDR2 YYNGEE. The CDR3 covers 16 residues. Trimming cost V 4 bases and J 4 bases; bases outside gene matches: 11. The CDR3 DNA follows: TGTGCCAGCAGCTCACCGGGACAGGGAGATAGAGAGACCCAGTACTTC. Its protein is CASSSPGQGDRETQYF.

The chain carries TRBV5-5 and TRBJ2-2; 10 bases map to TRBD1. Per germline, CDR1 SGHKS and CDR2 YYEKEE (reference sequence). V lost 4 bases and J lost 6; bases outside the gene matches: 9. The CDR3 extends over 16 amino acids. CDR3 sequence (DNA): TGTGCCAGCAGCCAGGGACAGGGGTTTAGGGCCGGGGAGCTGTTTTTT. Translating gives CASSQGQGFRAGELFF.

CDR3 protein: CASSVAAHYNEQFF. The CDR3 region has the DNA TGTGCCAGCAGCGTAGCGGCTCATTACAATGAGCAGTTCTTC. The V and J genes are TRBV9 and TRBJ2-1; D not resolved. The CDR3 sequence is 14 residues long. Trimming shortened V by 0 bases and J by 4 bases, and 8 bases separated the two germline ends. Germline-derived CDR1 and CDR2 are SGDLS and YYNGEE.

This clone occurred once. The rearrangement joins TRBV27 to TRBJ2-1; 9 bases map to TRBD2. Trimming cost V 3 bases and J 0 bases; bases outside gene matches: 9. The CDR3 runs 18 residues. Germline CDR1 reads MNHEY; CDR2 reads SMNVEV (reference sequence). The CDR3 region is CASSFEASGIPSYNEQFF. In DNA form, the CDR3 reads TGTGCCAGCAGTTTTGAAGCTAGCGGGATTCCCTCCTACAATGAGCAGTTCTTC.

V is TRBV19 and J is TRBJ1-1; 8 bases are shared with TRBD1. After removal of 5 bases from V and 4 bases from J, the junction contained 6 bases not matched to a gene. The V gene's germline CDR1 is LNHDA and CDR2 SQIVND (reference sequence). CDR3 length equals 14 residues. CDR3: CASSRDRGVTEAFF. As DNA, the CDR3 is TGTGCCAGTAGTCGCGACAGGGGTGTCACTGAAGCTTTCTTT.

V usage is TRBV11-2 and J usage is TRBJ2-1; 9 bases match TRBD2. V shed 5 bases, J shed 3 bases, and the junction held 8 bases outside the gene matches. This CDR3 is 16 amino acids long. Germline V gene lookup returns CDR1 SGHAT and CDR2 FQNNGV. CDR3 region: CASSHWTSAYYNEQFF. For the CDR3, the DNA is TGTGCCAGCAGCCACTGGACTAGCGCATACTACAATGAGCAGTTCTTC.

The V call is TRBV5-1, the J call TRBJ1-4, with 9 bases identical to TRBD1. Germline CDR1 reads SGHRS; CDR2 reads YFSETQ. CDR3 size: 18 residues. J lost 0 bases, V lost 0 bases, and 6 bases had no gene match. CDR3 DNA sequence: TGCGCCAGCAGCTTGGTGGGACAGGGTGAGCCAACTAATGAAAAACTGTTTTTT. It yields the protein CASSLVGQGEPTNEKLFF.

DNA of the CDR3: TGTGCCAGCAGCGTTGTAGCGGGAGGTGCAGATACGCAGTATTTT. It codes for CASSVVAGGADTQYF. The V and J genes are TRBV7-9 and TRBJ2-3, with TRBD2 matching 10 bases. V lost 5 bases to trimming and J lost 4 bases; unmatched junction nucleotides: 6. The CDR3 covers 15 residues. Germline CDR1 SEHNR, CDR2 FQNEAQ (reference sequence).

The chain carries TRBV7-6 and TRBJ1-2; D not certain. This CDR3 has 16 amino acids. Germline V gene data show CDR1 as SGHVS and CDR2 as FNYEAQ. V was cut by 3 bases and J by 0 bases, with 14 bases left in between. CDR3 nucleotide sequence: TGTGCCAGCAGCTTCGATAGGCAGCGAGCTAACTATGGCTACACCTTC. This encodes CASSFDRQRANYGYTF.

This chain uses TRBV19 with TRBJ2-4; D gene unclear. V was shortened by 5 bases and J by 0 bases, with 14 bases between the two germline ends. CDR1 LNHDA and CDR2 SQIVND come from the germline V gene (reference sequence). The CDR3 contains 16 residues. The CDR3 loop reads CASSPPGFRAKNIQYF. Written as DNA, the CDR3 is TGTGCCAGTAGTCCCCCCGGGTTCCGAGCCAAAAACATTCAGTACTTC.